These T cell receptor beta chains were read from a single sample in a study of T-cell memory formation after mild COVID-19. TCRdb re-analysed the 5' RACE reads in MiXCR, keeping a single row per CDR3 protein. The data contain tens of thousands of distinct CDR3 sequences, roughly 15% of them singletons. Sequencing was done on a sample of PBMCs or a T cell subset sorted from them (not recorded which). Every receptor here comes from a man between 18 and 35 years old who had mild COVID-19 (a few samples of this study predate the infection). Cell type and time point are not known. The CDR3 runs from the conserved cysteine through the conserved F or W. D genes are given only for firm matches. Not all rows give a size; the values are once, few, many and, for expanded clones, a class.

J	size	V	D	DNA	CDR3
TRBJ2-7	NA	TRBV12-3/TRBV12-4	TRBD1	TGTGCCAGCAGTTTTGGGCAGGGGGCGCCCCTCCTCCCCCACGAGCAGTACTTC	CASSFGQGAPLLPHEQYF
TRBJ1-5	few	TRBV10-3	NA	TGTGCCATCAGTGACAGTTACAATCAGCCCCAGCATTTT	CAISDSYNQPQHF
TRBJ2-1	few	TRBV6-5	TRBD1	TGTGCCAGCAGTCATCAGGGGGCTGGGAATGAGCAGTTCTTC	CASSHQGAGNEQFF
TRBJ2-1	NA	TRBV6-2/TRBV6-3	NA	TGTGCCAGCAGTGACTCGAATGTCGGGGAAGGTTTAGAGCAGTTCTTC	CASSDSNVGEGLEQFF
TRBJ2-1	few	TRBV9	TRBD2	TGTGCCAGCAGCGAGGGACTAGCGGCCTACAATGAGCAGTTCTTC	CASSEGLAAYNEQFF
TRBJ2-1	many	TRBV29-1	TRBD2	TGCAGCGTTGAACCTAGCGGGGGCAATGAGCAGTTCTTC	CSVEPSGGNEQFF
TRBJ1-5	NA	TRBV27	TRBD1	TGTGCCAGCAGTTTAGGGACAGGGGTCAATCAGCCCCATCATTTT	CASSLGTGVNQPHHF
TRBJ1-1	NA	TRBV6-5	NA	TGTGCCAGCATTGGACCGCGTGAAGCTTTCTTT	CASIGPREAFF
TRBJ1-1	NA	TRBV7-9	NA	TGTGCCAGCAGCTTGCCCTACGACCCTGCAACGATCTTT	CASSLPYDPATIF
TRBJ2-3	NA	TRBV6-2/TRBV6-3	NA	TGTGCCAGCAGCCAACAGGGAGATACGCAGTATTTT	CASSQQGDTQYF
TRBJ2-1	NA	TRBV20-1	TRBD2	TGCAGTGCTGACACCACCGGGACTAGCGGGGTACAGTTCTTC	CSADTTGTSGVQFF
TRBJ1-5	many	TRBV25-1	NA	TGTGCCAGCAGTGAAGCCAATCAGCCCCAGCATTTT	CASSEANQPQHF
TRBJ1-2	NA	TRBV6-6	TRBD1	TGTGCCAGCAGTTCCACCCCCAGGGGGCGGGATGGCTACACCTTC	CASSSTPRGRDGYTF
TRBJ2-1	NA	TRBV7-9	NA	TGTGCCAGCAGCTCCGTAGGTGGGGCCTACAATGAGCAGTTCTTC	CASSSVGGAYNEQFF
TRBJ2-1	NA	TRBV20-1	NA	TGCAGTGCTAGGCTTTTAAGCTCCTACAATGAGCAGTTCTTC	CSARLLSSYNEQFF
TRBJ2-3	few	TRBV7-6	NA	TGTGCCAGCAGCTCGTACGGGGATGATACGCAGTATTTT	CASSSYGDDTQYF
TRBJ2-3	few	TRBV12-3/TRBV12-4	NA	TGTGCCAGCAGTTTGTTCGGACTTCCGACGAACACAGATACGCAGTATTTT	CASSLFGLPTNTDTQYF
TRBJ2-5	NA	TRBV3-1	TRBD1	TGTGCCAGCAGCCTCGGACAGGGGCCCCAAGAGACCCAGTACTTC	CASSLGQGPQETQYF
TRBJ2-7	NA	TRBV6-5	NA	TGTGCCAGCTCGAAGGGAAGGGGAGCCGAGCAGTACTTC	CASSKGRGAEQYF
TRBJ1-4	few	TRBV4-1	NA	TGCGCCAGCAGCCTCCCCTGGGGGGCGCCGCCTCCTGAAAAACTGTTTTTT	CASSLPWGAPPPEKLFF
TRBJ2-1	few	TRBV5-4	NA	TGTGCCACTCTCTCCTACAATGAGCAGTTCTTC	CATLSYNEQFF
TRBJ2-3	few	TRBV5-1	TRBD2	TGCGCCAGCAGCCGACGACTAGCGGGGAGCACAGATACGCAGTATTTT	CASSRRLAGSTDTQYF
TRBJ1-5	NA	TRBV7-2	TRBD1	TGTGCCAGCAGCTCCTCGGACAGGGTGGGACAGCCCCAGCATTTT	CASSSSDRVGQPQHF
TRBJ2-7	few	TRBV5-1	NA	TGCGCCAGCAGCTTGGATAGGGATGGGTACGAGCAGTACTTC	CASSLDRDGYEQYF
TRBJ1-2	NA	TRBV4-3	NA	TGCGCCAGCAGCCAAGATCCGTCCCACAAGTCTTATGGCTACACCTTC	CASSQDPSHKSYGYTF
TRBJ2-3	many	TRBV4-3	NA	TGCGCCAGCAGCCAAGATAGCACAGATACGCAGTATTTT	CASSQDSTDTQYF
TRBJ2-3	few	TRBV2	NA	TGTGCCAGCAGTGAACGCGGGGGCCTTAGCACAGATACGCAGTATTTT	CASSERGGLSTDTQYF
TRBJ1-6	few	TRBV4-3	NA	TGCGCCAGCAGCCAAGATCAGGAGAGCTCCTATAATTCACCCCTCCACTTT	CASSQDQESSYNSPLHF
TRBJ2-3	many	TRBV4-1	TRBD1	TGCGCCAGCAGCCAAGTCACAGGGGCAGATACGCAGTATTTT	CASSQVTGADTQYF
TRBJ2-3	few	TRBV5-1	TRBD2	TGCGCCAGCAGCGGCGGGGGGGGCGATACGCAGTATTTT	CASSGGGGDTQYF
TRBJ2-1	few	TRBV7-3	NA	TGTGCCAGCAGCTTAGGCCAGGACTACAATGAGCAGTTCTTC	CASSLGQDYNEQFF
TRBJ1-6	NA	TRBV4-3	NA	TGCGCCAGCAGAGGGGGGCAGTATAATTCACCCCTCCACTTT	CASRGGQYNSPLHF
TRBJ1-1	NA	TRBV6-5	NA	TGTGCCAGCAGTTACTCAGGATCGTTTATGAACACTGAAGCTTTCTTT	CASSYSGSFMNTEAFF
TRBJ1-5	NA	TRBV4-3	NA	TGCGCCAGCAGCCAAGAGGGGGGGTTCGATCAGCCCCAGCATTTT	CASSQEGGFDQPQHF
TRBJ1-2	NA	TRBV6-6	NA	TGTGCCAGCAGTTTTACATCGAACTATGGCTACACCTTC	CASSFTSNYGYTF
TRBJ2-1	NA	TRBV4-1	TRBD2	TGCGCCAGCAGCCAGTTCCGGGGGGGCGATGAGCAGTTCTTC	CASSQFRGGDEQFF
TRBJ2-1	many	TRBV7-9	TRBD1	TGTGCCAGCAGTTGGACAGGGGGTACCAACAATGAGCAGTTCTTC	CASSWTGGTNNEQFF
TRBJ2-1	few	TRBV4-1	NA	TGCGCCAGCAGCCAAGAAGGACTGTACAATGAGCAGTTCTTC	CASSQEGLYNEQFF
TRBJ1-2	few	TRBV5-1	NA	TGCGCCAGCAGCCACGGACGTAGTCTTATTGGCTACACCTTC	CASSHGRSLIGYTF
TRBJ1-3	NA	TRBV27	NA	TGTGCCACCCAAGCGACGGTCAGCTCTGGAAACACCATATATTTT	CATQATVSSGNTIYF
TRBJ2-1	few	TRBV15	NA	TGTGCCACCAGCAGAGAGGAGCTTACCAGGACGGATGAGCAGTTCTTC	CATSREELTRTDEQFF
TRBJ1-2	many	TRBV7-2	TRBD1	TGTGCCAGCAGCTTCGGGACAGGGTTTGGCTACACCTTC	CASSFGTGFGYTF
TRBJ1-1	once	TRBV3-1	TRBD1	TGTGCCAGCAGCGCTGACAGGGGAGTCGAATATGAAGACACTGAAGCTTTCTTT	CASSADRGVEYEDTEAFF
TRBJ2-2	NA	TRBV12-3/TRBV12-4	TRBD1	TGTGCCAGCAGTCTGGACAGGGGTATTCGGAACACCGGGGAGCTGTTTTTT	CASSLDRGIRNTGELFF
TRBJ2-1	few	TRBV7-9	TRBD1	TGTGCCAGCAGCTTTAGGACAGGGGGTAATGAGCAGTTCTTC	CASSFRTGGNEQFF
TRBJ1-5	NA	TRBV6-4	TRBD1	TGTGCCAGCAGTGACGGGACAGGGGGCAATCAGCCCCAGCATTTT	CASSDGTGGNQPQHF
TRBJ2-1	NA	TRBV6-2/TRBV6-3	NA	TGTGCCAGCAGTTACACCACTTGGGATGAGCAGTTCTTC	CASSYTTWDEQFF
TRBJ1-1	NA	TRBV7-9	NA	TGTGCCAGCAGCTTAACTGAAGCTTTCTTT	CASSLTEAFF
TRBJ1-5	NA	TRBV19	NA	TGTGCCAGCAGGAGGGGCAATCAGCCCCAGCATTTT	CASRRGNQPQHF
TRBJ2-5	NA	TRBV7-2	NA	TGTGCCAGCAGCTTAGCTTTGTGGGGGAAGATCGGAGAGACCCAGTACTTC	CASSLALWGKIGETQYF
TRBJ2-3	NA	TRBV4-1	NA	TGCGCCAGCAGCCAAGAGCATGCTAGCGCACTCACAGATACGCAGTATTTT	CASSQEHASALTDTQYF
TRBJ1-3	few	TRBV7-9	TRBD1	TGTGCCAGCAGCTTATGGGAGACAGGGGTTGGAAACACCATATATTTT	CASSLWETGVGNTIYF
TRBJ1-2	NA	TRBV20-1	NA	TGCAGTGCTAGGAGCTGGAGCGGTTCTGTTAACTATGGCTACACCTTC	CSARSWSGSVNYGYTF
TRBJ2-5	many	TRBV7-4	NA	TGTGCCAGCAGCTTGGCAGGAGTGGTGGAGACCCAGTACTTC	CASSLAGVVETQYF
TRBJ1-5	few	TRBV7-8	NA	TGTGCCAGCGCCCGGGATGGCCCACAATCATTT	CASARDGPQSF
TRBJ2-3	few	TRBV27	NA	TGTGCCAGCAGTCCCAGGGACATTCAGCGGGGTGCGGCAGATACGCAGTATTTT	CASSPRDIQRGAADTQYF
TRBJ2-1	few	TRBV11-2	NA	TGTGCCAGCAGACCCGACACCCACAATGAGCAGTTCTTC	CASRPDTHNEQFF
TRBJ2-5	NA	TRBV4-3	NA	TGCGCCAGCAGCCAAGATCGCGCTGATCAAGAGACCCAGTACTTC	CASSQDRADQETQYF